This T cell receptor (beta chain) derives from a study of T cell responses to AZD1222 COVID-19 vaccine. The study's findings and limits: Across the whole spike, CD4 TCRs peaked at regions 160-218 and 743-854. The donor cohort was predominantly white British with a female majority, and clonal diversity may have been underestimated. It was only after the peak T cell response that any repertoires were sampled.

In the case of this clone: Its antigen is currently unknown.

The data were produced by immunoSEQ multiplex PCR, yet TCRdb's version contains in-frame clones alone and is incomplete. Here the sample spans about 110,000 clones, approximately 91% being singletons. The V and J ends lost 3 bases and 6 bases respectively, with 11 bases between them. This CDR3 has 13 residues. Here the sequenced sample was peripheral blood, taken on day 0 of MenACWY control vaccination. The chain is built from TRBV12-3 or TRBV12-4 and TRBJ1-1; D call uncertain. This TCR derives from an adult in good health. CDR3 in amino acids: CASSLVRYAEAFF. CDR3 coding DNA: TGTGCCAGCAGTTTGGTGCGCTATGCTGAAGCTTTCTTT.